This T cell receptor beta chain was documented in a study of T cell repertoires in cytomegalovirus infection. Concerning this clonotype: What it binds is not known.

The V and J ends lost 0 bases and 0 bases respectively, with 9 bases between them. Per germline, CDR1 MNHNY and CDR2 SVGAGI (reference sequence). The CDR3 consists of 16 residues. TCRdb redid the calling of the reads with MiXCR, one entry per CDR3 protein. This sample has 700,000 to 900,000 distinct CDR3 sequences, with 29% found just once. The clonotype was recovered from a human donor in good health (CMV status not recorded). Some clones in this sample may be carry-over from other donors' samples. The chain combines TRBV6-6 with TRBJ2-1; D is ambiguous. The sample consisted of cultured CD8+ T cells from PBMCs, taken from culture after CMV antigen stimulation. The CDR3 spells CASSYSAYLSYNEQFF. The CDR3 DNA reads as TGTGCCAGCAGTTACTCGGCCTACCTCTCCTACAATGAGCAGTTCTTC.